The 20 T cell receptor beta chains below were found in one sample sequenced in a study of control samples from healthy donors and cancer patients. Sequenced by immunoSEQ multiplex PCR; TCRdb stores in-frame clones only, minus some. The repertoire has 60,000 or so clones, roughly 87% of them found once; the top ten carry 3.5% to 4.5%. Sequencing was carried out using blood. Every receptor here comes from a man between 50 and 59 years old in good health.

The V and J genes are TRBV28 and TRBJ1-4; 7 positions match TRBD1. The CDR3 has 15 amino acids. After removal of 1 base from V and 8 bases from J, the junction contained 7 bases not matched to a gene. CDR1 is MDHEN, CDR2 SYDVKM, per germline. Here the CDR3 reads CASSLLTEGQEKLFF. In DNA form, the CDR3 reads TGTGCCAGCAGTTTATTGACAGAGGGACAGGAAAAACTGTTTTTT.

This clone was picked up a small number of times. The rearrangement joins TRBV15 to TRBJ1-5; D possibly corresponds to TRBD1 (5 bases). The CDR3 contains 18 residues. V was pared by 0 bases and J by 2 bases, with 17 bases between. Germline CDR1 is LNHNV and CDR2 is YYDKDF (reference sequence). The CDR3 nucleotides read TGTGCCACCAGCAGAGAGATAGACAGATGGGTAGGCAATCAGCCCCAGCATTTT. This gives the protein CATSREIDRWVGNQPQHF.

This clone was counted between two and nine times. The V call is TRBV19, the J call TRBJ2-7; D is unclear. The CDR3 has 11 residues. Germline loops: CDR1 LNHDA, CDR2 SQIVND (reference sequence). The V and J ends lost 0 bases and 7 bases respectively, with 4 bases between them. The CDR3: CASSIEGEQYF. The CDR3, as DNA: TGTGCCAGTAGTATAGAGGGGGAGCAGTACTTC.

V gene TRBV19 combines with J gene TRBJ1-4; D is undetermined. CDR3 size: 10 residues. The V gene's germline CDR1 is LNHDA and CDR2 SQIVND (reference sequence). V was pared by 10 bases and J by 15 bases, with 15 bases between. The CDR3: CATGSVGVFF. DNA for the CDR3: TGTGCCACCGGAAGCGTCGGGGTGTTTTTT. The variable domain in full, completed from reference TRBV19 and TRBJ1-4, reads DGGITQSPKYLFRKEGQNVTLSCEQNLNHDAMYWYRQDPGQGLRLIYYSQIVNDFQKGDIAEGYSVSREKKESFPLTVTSAQKNPTAFYLCATGSVGVFFGSGTQLSVL.

The rearrangement links TRBV7-8 to TRBJ2-7; 10 positions agree with TRBD2. CDR3 length: 15 residues. Trimming cost V 0 bases and J 5 bases; bases outside gene matches: 4. Germline assignment: CDR1 SGHVS and CDR2 FQNEAQ. The CDR3 loop reads CASSLAGTSVNEQYF. Here the CDR3 DNA reads TGTGCCAGCAGCTTAGCAGGGACTAGCGTTAACGAGCAGTACTTC.

The chain recombines TRBV4-1 with TRBJ1-3; TRBD1 agrees at 7 bases. V was pared by 2 bases and J by 0 bases, with 1 base of the junction left unmatched. Germline CDR1 MGHRA, CDR2 YSYEKL. This CDR3 contains 15 residues. The CDR3 is CASSQTGDSGNTIYF. CDR3 bases: TGCGCCAGCAGCCAAACAGGGGACTCTGGAAACACCATATATTTT.

This rearrangement joins TRBV19 to TRBJ2-1; D is perhaps TRBD1 (6 bases). With 5 bases removed from V and 1 base from J, the gap between germline ends came to 12 bases. Germline CDR1 and CDR2: LNHDA and SQIVND (reference sequence). The CDR3 runs 15 residues. CDR3 amino acids: CASSPDRDSYNEQFF. The CDR3, as DNA: TGTGCCAGTAGTCCGGACAGAGATTCCTACAATGAGCAGTTCTTC.

The chain joins TRBV7-3 to TRBJ2-7, with 13 positions matching TRBD2. Germline values: CDR1 SGHTA, CDR2 FQGTGA. The CDR3 is made up of 15 amino acids. J gave up 5 bases and V 4 bases, and 5 bases lay outside the gene matches. CDR3 sequence (DNA): TGTGCCAGCAGCTCAGGACTAGCGGGAGCCGACGAGCAGTACTTC. Protein product: CASSSGLAGADEQYF. Based on the CDR3 plus reference TRBV7-3 and TRBJ2-7, the full variable domain is GAGVSQTPSNKVTEKGKYVELRCDPISGHTALYWYRQSLGQGPEFLIYFQGTGAADDSGLPNDRFFAVRPEGSVSTLKIQRTERGDSAVYLCASSSGLAGADEQYFGPGTRLTVT.

The chain is built from TRBV24-1 and TRBJ2-1; 9 bases are shared with TRBD2. The CDR3 has 18 residues. Per the germline V gene, CDR1 is KGHDR and CDR2 is SFDVKD. Germline trimming cut 5 bases from V and 0 bases from J; bases unmatched to any gene: 10. As DNA, the CDR3 is TGTGCCACCAGTGGCCTAGCGGGAAAAACAAGCTCCTACAATGAGCAGTTCTTC. Its protein product is CATSGLAGKTSSYNEQFF.

The chain links TRBV19 to TRBJ1-2; 8 bases are shared with TRBD1. J gave up 7 bases and V 0 bases, and 4 bases lay outside the gene matches. The CDR3 runs to 14 residues. Germline CDR1 LNHDA, CDR2 SQIVND (reference sequence). CDR3 region: CASSIEMTGAGYTF. CDR3 DNA sequence: TGTGCCAGTAGTATAGAGATGACAGGGGCTGGCTACACCTTC.

The rearrangement joins TRBV6-1 to TRBJ1-1; D ambiguous. This CDR3 region has 12 residues. Germline CDR1 reads MNHNS; CDR2 reads SASEGT. The V and J ends lost 0 bases and 11 bases respectively, with 10 bases between them. DNA for the CDR3: TGTGCCAGCAGTGAAGCCGGACTAAGGGCTTTCTTT. Its protein product is CASSEAGLRAFF.

V usage is TRBV6-5 and J usage is TRBJ1-2, with D unclear. Germline-derived CDR1 and CDR2 are MNHEY and SVGAGI. The CDR3 runs to 15 residues. Trimming cost V 2 bases and J 5 bases, with 15 bases left between them. CDR3 nucleotides: TGTGCCAGCAGTTACGGAGGCCCGAAGGGTTATGGCTACACCTTC. This translates into CASSYGGPKGYGYTF.

The rearrangement uses TRBV28 and TRBJ1-5, with D possibly matching TRBD1 (5 bases). V was trimmed by 2 bases and J by 12 bases, leaving 11 bases between them. Germline V gives CDR1 MDHEN, CDR2 SYDVKM. The CDR3 totals 12 residues. The DNA for the CDR3 is TGTGCCAGCAGTTTACTGGACACCTACCAGCATTTT. Translation: CASSLLDTYQHF.

The rearrangement joins TRBV18 to TRBJ2-3; D perhaps matches TRBD1 (6 bases). Germline CDR1 is KGHSH and CDR2 is LQKENI. V was clipped by 3 bases and J by 0 bases, with 19 bases between them. The CDR3 covers 18 residues. The CDR3 nucleotides are TGTGCCAGCTCACCCACGGTAAAACAGGGCTCTAGCACAGATACGCAGTATTTT. Its protein is CASSPTVKQGSSTDTQYF.

The rearrangement links TRBV4-3 to TRBJ1-2; 8 bases align to TRBD1. Germline V gene data show CDR1 as LGHNA and CDR2 as YSLEER. The V gene end was trimmed by 3 bases and the J gene end by 3 bases; junction bases not matched to a gene: 6. This CDR3 has 15 residues. CDR3 DNA sequence: TGCGCCAGCAGCCAGGCTTGGGGACAGGACTATGGCTACACCTTC. It yields the protein CASSQAWGQDYGYTF.

V and J are TRBV11-2 and TRBJ2-1, with TRBD2 matching over 9 bases. Losses at the gene ends were 0 bases for V and 0 bases for J; bases not matched to a gene: 6. Germline V gene sequence: CDR1 SGHAT, CDR2 FQNNGV. The CDR3 spans 18 residues. The CDR3 loop is CASSLEGREGSSYNEQFF. The DNA for the CDR3 is TGTGCCAGCAGCTTAGAGGGGCGGGAGGGGAGCTCCTACAATGAGCAGTTCTTC. The variable domain in full, completed from reference TRBV11-2 and TRBJ2-1, reads EAGVAQSPRYKIIEKRQSVAFWCNPISGHATLYWYQQILGQGPKLLIQFQNNGVVDDSQLPKDRFSAERLKGVDSTLKIQPAKLEDSAVYLCASSLEGREGSSYNEQFFGPGTRLTVL.

This clone was counted only a few times. The V call is TRBV4-1, the J call TRBJ2-7, with TRBD2 as a possible D gene (5 bases). Trimming cost V 4 bases and J 2 bases, with 9 bases left between them. Germline values: CDR1 MGHRA, CDR2 YSYEKL. This CDR3 spans 13 amino acids. CDR3 sequence reads: CASSPGMAYEQYF. In nucleotides, the CDR3 is TGCGCCAGCAGCCCGGGAATGGCCTACGAGCAGTACTTC.

The chain has TRBV28 and TRBJ2-1, with D unresolved. The CDR3 is 17 residues long. V shed 3 bases and J shed 0 bases, with 15 bases lying between them. CDR1 and CDR2 (germline): MDHEN, SYDVKM. The CDR3 coding sequence is TGTGCCAGCAGTTTCCCGACGGACCTCAGCTCCTACAATGAGCAGTTCTTC. Amino acid sequence: CASSFPTDLSSYNEQFF.

V and J are TRBV3-1 (or the pseudogene TRBV3-2) and TRBJ2-2, with TRBD2 identical over 7 bases. Germline CDR1 reads LGHDT; CDR2 reads YNNKEL (reference sequence). The CDR3 is 15 residues long. With 4 bases clipped from V and 5 bases from J, the junction kept 7 bases outside the gene matches. In DNA form, the CDR3 reads TGTGCCAGCAGCCGACGACTAGCTATAACCGGGGAGCTGTTTTTT. Its translation: CASSRRLAITGELFF.

The V and J genes are TRBV11-3 and TRBJ2-3, with D possibly matching TRBD2 (6 bases). The CDR3 contains 14 residues. V gave up 1 base and J gave up 4 bases, with 9 bases separating them. CDR1 is SGHNT and CDR2 is YENEEA in the germline V gene. The chain's CDR3 is CASSLGTGADTQYF. CDR3 bases: TGTGCCAGCAGCTTAGGGACGGGAGCAGATACGCAGTATTTT.